This T cell receptor beta chain was identified during a study of cytomegalovirus exposure and HLA in healthy donors (dated by TCRdb to about 2017). With regard to the full study: In an earlier analysis of under 600 of the donors, about 260 Gb of sequence data and approximately 100 million unique TCR beta sequences from about 190 million T cells were reported. The number of typed donors differed by locus: 629-630 for A, B, C, DRB1 and DQB1; roughly 510 for DQA1; 606 for DPA1; and around 470 for DPB1. Of the 300 to 500 genotyped donors, less than 85% were placed in the genetic ancestry cluster associated with self-reported Caucasian donors. In a later analysis, previously published TCR beta repertoires from hundreds of donors were re-analyzed and high-resolution HLA genotyping was added so that TCR occurrence patterns could be studied. The T cell repertoires of 666 subjects were profiled by immunosequencing and related to cytomegalovirus serostatus. Among approximately 370 genotyped donors of the cohort, an average of approximately 240,000 unique TCR beta nucleotide sequences was sequenced per donor, of which roughly 18% were non-productive. Roughly 5 DR-DQ haplotypes were treated as single units for association and clustering because of strong linkage in the cohort. Every discovery cohort repertoire had been produced on one sequencing platform. The study aimed to test whether signatures of past pathogen exposure could be identified by cataloging public T cell receptors. In the later analysis, no new phenotypic data were used to find candidate immune exposures; instead, reliance was placed on TCR beta sequences and their occurrence across donors. In a later genetic analysis, genome-wide SNP genotypes for about 65% of the roughly 670 donors were used, and that subset was treated as a discovery cohort. To predict cytomegalovirus infection status, the study combined high-throughput TCR immunosequencing, statistical association of individual TCRs with disease status, and machine learning. A separate validation cohort of roughly 110 different subjects was used in addition to the approximately 610-subject first cohort. In an earlier analysis of over 550 of the donors, high-throughput TCR beta sequencing was used to judge whether each TCR beta V gene segment behaved as functional or pseudogenic. Alongside the repertoire data, information on donor age, sex, ethnicity and CMV serostatus was compiled. An early release that covered about 640 HLA-typed donors contained about 300 gigabases of sequencing data and tens of millions of unique TCR sequences. HLA typing covered class I and class II loci at four-digit resolution. Study-wide conclusions, independent of this receptor: A few of the identified cytomegalovirus-associated TCR beta chains were confirmed in vitro to be specific for cytomegalovirus antigens. The only immune exposure information available for the cohort was CMV serostatus. Most CMV-associated TCR beta chains appeared to be HLA-restricted in a later analysis, and the HLA associations seemed to be driven largely by CMV exposure. In a later analysis, TCR association rates were found to vary across HLA loci, with the most associated TCRs seen for DRB1 alleles and the fewest for HLA-C alleles. Because some donors lacked HLA typing at each locus, the association tests relied only on the typed subset. According to the authors, the approach could potentially be generalized to other disease states and immunological phenotypes. A further reported finding was that TCR beta sequences accurately predicted the HLA-A and HLA-B alleles for most subjects in the first cohort. A later genetic analysis associated a missense DCLRE1C variant with V-gene and J-gene trimming of TCR beta chains, and an independent cohort replicated the association. The study gave a list of 150 to 200 TCR beta chains associated with cytomegalovirus. Several of the top co-occurrence clusters appeared to be linked to parvovirus B19, influenza, CMV and Epstein-Barr virus, according to a later analysis. Because counts were too low, seventeen rarely observed V segments, including chromosome 9 orphons, were left out of the earlier analysis of some 640 of the donors. In an earlier analysis of 587 of the donors, most TCR beta V segments appeared in productive rearrangements about 87% or about 30% of the time, broadly matching IMGT annotations. In a later analysis, HLA-associated TCR beta chains were found to be more clonally expanded and to have lower generation probabilities than equally common non-associated chains. A cluster of highly shared sequence variants was judged likely to be a technical artifact of the sequencing pipeline. Correlated functional status among segregating V segments might reflect linkage disequilibrium, but an unknown experimental factor could not be ruled out. Most TCR sequences were observed very rarely across donors, whereas some public TCRs were present in many individuals. According to a later genetic analysis, donors in an Asian-associated ancestry cluster had fewer N-insertions in productive TCRs than the approximately 630-donor mean. Because the 87-base-pair reads could not distinguish some IMGT-functional V segments, including TRBV6-2 and TRBV6-3, those segments were excluded. Sequencing depth was assumed to be roughly uniform across donors in the presence/absence analyses, though that assumption may not hold. The classifier was reported to diagnose cytomegalovirus status with high specificity and sensitivity in both the original cohort and the validation cohort. A later analysis associated 16,951 TCR beta sequences with specific HLA alleles at a false discovery rate of 0.05. This cohort had only TCR beta chains sequenced, and the lack of alpha or paired-chain data limited which features could be detected. When HLA alleles, especially DR and DQ, strongly co-occurred, TCR associations were difficult to assign to individual alleles.

The library was obtained by the immunoSEQ multiplex PCR assay. For the multiplex PCR, a mixture combining 60 forward primers for TCR Vbeta segments and 13 reverse primers for TCR Jbeta segments was used. A multiplex PCR assay on genomic DNA amplified the CDR3 region of rearranged TCR beta genes. On the Illumina HiSeq System, the amplified TCR beta libraries were sequenced as 87-base-pair reads. The paper's processing steps were these. In a later analysis, tens of millions of unique TCR beta chains were counted across the roughly 670 repertoires, and roughly 10 million of these chains were shared by at least two donors. Raw reads were error-corrected and collapsed into unique sequences by a nearest-neighbor algorithm in which closely related sequences were merged to remove PCR and sequencing errors. Alignment of CDR3 sequences to IMGT reference sequences was used to assign V, D and J gene segments. For a sequence to be retained, at least a six-nucleotide match to both a V gene segment and a J gene segment was required. A rearrangement was called productive if the CDR3 had no stop codons and remained in frame with V and J, and every other rearrangement was called non-productive. CDR3 was defined by IMGT convention, running from the second conserved V-encoded cysteine to the conserved J-encoded phenylalanine. Sequences without an unambiguous match to a single V gene segment were excluded from the earlier analysis of a few hundred of the donors. In an earlier analysis of more than 500 of the donors, a V segment was called functional when productive rearrangements were above 56.7%, and segregating when the standard deviation between donors exceeded 5%. To diagnose cytomegalovirus status from the catalog of TCR beta chain sequences, a statistical classification framework was built. In a later analysis, TCR nucleotide sequences were compared against IMGT/GENE-DB human TR gene sequences so that V and J genes could be assigned. In a later analysis, CDR3 sequences and most-parsimonious VDJ recombination scenarios were assigned using the TCRdist pipeline. In a later analysis, every TCR beta chain was defined by the combination of its CDR3 amino acid sequence and its V-gene family, and reads without a unique V-gene family were dropped. As a way to deal with suspected cross-contamination and a sequencing artifact, a later analysis dropped hundreds of nucleotide sequences that were highly shared and had low generation probability. For each public chain, a later analysis derived a clonal expansion index from normalized ranks of inferred template counts within each repertoire. In a later analysis, generation probabilities were computed using a VDJ recombination model fitted to out-of-frame rearrangements, and the results were checked against IGoR. In a later analysis, hypergeometric tests were used to score TCR-TCR, TCR-HLA and TCR-CMV co-occurrence, with a repertoire-size bias correction applied to TCR pairs. False discovery rates were estimated in a later analysis by permuting HLA or CMV assignments 20 times. In a later analysis, co-occurring TCRs were grouped with DBSCAN, and TCRdist sequence similarity was added when clustering was performed within HLA-allele-positive subsets. Repertoires with fewer than 30,000 or more than 120,000 public chains were left out of co-occurrence clustering, as were five repertoires with anomalous nucleotide sharing. TCRdb re-hosts the immuneACCESS table, in-frame sequences only. Its copies lack some clones; in the studies checked, an unresolved V gene accounts for under half of them, and the cause for the rest is not known. The D gene and trimming were derived from the DNA, and the V and J assignments and clone size from that table. The sample records 74,000 or so clones, approximately 67% of which are singletons. The ten top clones hold under 2.5% of the sample.

Turning to this clone: The target of this receptor is not known. One base away there is no much larger clone; base qualities are not given.

CDR1 and CDR2 were assigned from the germline V gene as MNHNS and SASEGT. The CDR3, from cysteine to phenylalanine, totals 14 residues. Only CDR3 DNA remains: 42 bases, in frame from the first base. The germline V end is reduced by 6 bases and the J end by 8 bases; junction bases left unmatched: 7. In total, around 600 healthy bone marrow donors made up the cohort. At the time of sampling, every cohort member was nominally healthy, though immune exposures that went unrecorded were likely present. The donor tested CMV seronegative, placing the donor among the 300 to 400 seronegative members of the cohort. A peripheral blood sample was provided by each donor, and peripheral blood mononuclear cells were used for TCR beta sequencing. The Qiagen DNeasy Blood Extraction Kit was used to extract genomic DNA from the blood cell samples.

The chain joins TRBV6-1 to TRBJ1-4; a stretch of 9 junction bases matches TRBD1. The sequenced material came from PBMCs. The sequence derives from a woman younger than 45 in good health and CMV-seronegative. The CDR3 is CASRSGTGTEKLFF. The DNA sequence is as follows: TGTGCCAGCAGGTCCGGGACAGGGACCGAAAAACTGTTTTTT.